The clone carrying this T cell receptor beta chain was recorded only once. The time point: newly diagnosed GD, antithyroid drugs for less than 3 months. Researchers made the TCR library from RNA that was extracted from PBMCs. This record comes from a study of regulatory T cells in long-lasting Graves disease. There are 16 residues in the CDR3. Germline values: CDR1 MNHGY, CDR2 SVAAGI. V shed 4 bases and J 6 bases; nucleotides not matched to a gene: 6. Investigators prepared the TCR beta libraries by applying iRepertoire HTBI primers and Arm-PCR of CDR3 regions. TCRdb re-analysed the multiplex PCR reads in MiXCR, keeping a single row per CDR3 protein. The sample includes some 600,000 distinct CDR3 sequences, roughly 15% seen only once; the top ten take about 11%. These sequences were also reported in another study, on T cells in Graves' hyperthyroidism and ophthalmopathy.

This clonotype originated in a man younger than 35 with Graves disease. This chain joins TRBV6-9 and TRBJ2-2, with 12 bases aligning to TRBD2. The sample was peripheral blood mononuclear cells (PBMCs), taken at new diagnosis, from a patient treated with antithyroid drugs. CDR3 sequence reads: CASSSTSGRRSGELFF. DNA for the CDR3: TGTGCCAGCAGTTCGACTAGCGGGAGAAGATCCGGGGAGCTGTTTTTT.